This is a list of T cell receptor beta chains from one sample in a study of T cell changes during pregnancy in multiple sclerosis. The data were produced by immunoSEQ multiplex PCR, yet TCRdb's version contains in-frame clones alone and is incomplete. This sample yields about 28,000 clones, of which approximately 90% are seen a single time; more than 4% belongs to the top ten. The specimen was peripheral blood, collected in the first trimester of pregnancy. The receptors shown here come from a female donor in good health, enrolled as a control in a pregnancy study. Both conserved end residues are part of each CDR3. D genes are given only for firm matches. Clone size, where shown, is once, few, many, or a class for clones that have expanded.

J	V	size	D	CDR3	DNA
TRBJ1-5	TRBV2	-	TRBD1	CASSEDRGGQPQHF	TGTGCCAGCAGCGAAGACAGGGGGGGTCAGCCCCAGCATTTT
TRBJ1-5	TRBV5-3	-	-	CARSFGREIYSNQPQHF	TGTGCCAGAAGCTTTGGGAGGGAGATTTATAGCAATCAGCCCCAGCATTTT
TRBJ2-1	TRBV23-1	-	-	CASSHEGGRSNEQFF	TGCGCCAGCAGTCATGAAGGAGGGCGGTCAAATGAGCAGTTCTTC
TRBJ1-5	TRBV9	-	-	CASSVDAAGYQPQHF	TGTGCCAGCAGCGTAGACGCCGCGGGATATCAGCCCCAGCATTTT
TRBJ2-1	TRBV5-1	-	-	CASSLAPARGNEQFF	TGCGCCAGCAGCTTGGCCCCCGCCCGGGGCAATGAGCAGTTCTTC
TRBJ2-5	TRBV19	-	-	CASSIGQGQETQYF	TGTGCCAGTAGTATTGGGCAGGGCCAAGAGACCCAGTACTTC
TRBJ2-5	TRBV9	-	-	CASSVGSGTRWVEETQYF	TGTGCCAGCAGCGTAGGGTCGGGGACAAGATGGGTTGAAGAGACCCAGTACTTC
TRBJ1-3	TRBV18	-	-	CASSVDRTGNTIYF	TGTGCCAGCTCAGTAGACAGAACCGGAAACACCATATATTTT
TRBJ1-1	TRBV4-3	-	TRBD1	CASSQDPPQGANTEAFF	TGCGCCAGCAGCCAAGATCCTCCCCAGGGGGCGAATACTGAAGCTTTCTTT
TRBJ1-2	TRBV5-1	-	TRBD1	CASSLRDRDGYTF	TGCGCCAGCAGCCTCCGGGACAGGGATGGCTACACCTTC
TRBJ2-1	TRBV30	-	-	CAWSVLAHNEQFF	TGTGCCTGGAGTGTCTTAGCCCACAATGAGCAGTTCTTC
TRBJ2-7	TRBV2	-	-	CASGPGDSYEQYF	TGTGCCAGCGGGCCGGGAGACTCCTACGAGCAGTACTTC
TRBJ1-2	TRBV10-3	-	-	CAITLGANYGYTF	TGTGCCATCACCCTAGGGGCCAACTATGGCTACACCTTC
TRBJ2-7	TRBV4-1	-	TRBD2	CASSQDPPGLANSYEQYF	TGCGCCAGCAGCCAGGACCCACCGGGACTAGCGAATTCCTACGAGCAGTACTTC
TRBJ2-5	TRBV6-1	-	-	CASLRRGEETQYF	TGTGCCAGCCTAAGACGGGGAGAAGAGACCCAGTACTTC
TRBJ2-1	TRBV30	-	TRBD1	CAWSGTGFREQFF	TGTGCCTGGAGCGGGACAGGGTTTAGGGAGCAGTTCTTC
TRBJ1-1	TRBV7-9	-	TRBD1	CASSFGQGNTEAFF	TGTGCCAGCAGCTTCGGACAGGGCAACACTGAAGCTTTCTTT
TRBJ2-2	TRBV6-5	once	-	CASSYSWSANTGELFF	TGTGCCAGCAGTTACTCGTGGAGCGCGAACACCGGGGAGCTGTTTTTT
TRBJ2-1	TRBV11-2	-	TRBD1	CASSTGTGGRNEQFF	TGTGCCAGCAGCACCGGGACAGGGGGCCGAAATGAGCAGTTCTTC
TRBJ2-1	TRBV2	-	TRBD1	CASMRTGWDPPYNEQFF	TGTGCCAGCATGCGGACAGGGTGGGACCCACCATACAATGAGCAGTTCTTC
TRBJ2-5	TRBV19	-	TRBD2	CASSIWLAEETQYF	TGTGCCAGTAGTATCTGGCTAGCGGAAGAGACCCAGTACTTC
TRBJ1-5	TRBV19	-	TRBD1	CASSMGQGNQPQHF	TGTGCCAGTAGTATGGGACAGGGAAATCAGCCCCAGCATTTT
TRBJ1-1	TRBV6-4	-	-	CASRDRGMNTEAFF	TGTGCCAGCAGGGACCGGGGGATGAACACTGAAGCTTTCTTT
TRBJ2-5	TRBV7-9	-	TRBD2	CASSLTSGRIGETQYF	TGTGCCAGCAGCCTCACTAGCGGGAGAATCGGGGAGACCCAGTACTTC
TRBJ2-2	TRBV13	once	-	CASSRGRPNTGELFF	TGTGCCAGCAGCCGGGGGAGGCCGAACACCGGGGAGCTGTTTTTT
TRBJ2-3	TRBV5-1	-	TRBD2	CASNSGRPSTDTQYF	TGCGCCAGCAATAGCGGGAGGCCTAGCACAGATACGCAGTATTTT
TRBJ2-1	TRBV7-2	-	TRBD2	CASSLTGTSGGALNEQFF	TGTGCCAGCAGCTTGACCGGGACTAGCGGGGGGGCCTTAAATGAGCAGTTCTTC
TRBJ1-5	TRBV30	-	TRBD1	CAWSQGTGVDQPQHF	TGTGCCTGGAGTCAGGGGACAGGGGTAGATCAGCCCCAGCATTTT
TRBJ2-5	TRBV29-1	-	TRBD1	CSAAGSTGSAETQYF	TGCAGCGCGGCTGGATCGACAGGGTCCGCGGAGACCCAGTACTTC
TRBJ2-7	TRBV30	-	-	CAWSVSGIAYEQYF	TGTGCCTGGAGTGTATCAGGCATCGCGTACGAGCAGTACTTC
TRBJ2-7	TRBV14	-	TRBD2	CASSQGTSASYEQYF	TGTGCCAGCAGCCAAGGGACTAGCGCCTCCTACGAGCAGTACTTC
TRBJ1-4	TRBV2	-	TRBD1	CASSVGTGTEKLFF	TGTGCCAGCTCCGTCGGGACAGGGACAGAAAAACTGTTTTTT
TRBJ2-1	TRBV11-2	-	-	CASSTLKLAPMDEQFF	TGTGCCAGCAGCACTCTAAAACTAGCCCCTATGGATGAGCAGTTCTTC
TRBJ2-1	TRBV5-1	-	-	CASSDGGGYAYNEQFF	TGCGCCAGCAGCGACGGTGGGGGCTATGCCTACAATGAGCAGTTCTTC
TRBJ2-3	TRBV4-1	-	TRBD2	CASSQGRGVKTSTDTQYF	TGCGCCAGCAGCCAAGGGCGGGGGGTTAAAACTAGCACAGATACGCAGTATTTT